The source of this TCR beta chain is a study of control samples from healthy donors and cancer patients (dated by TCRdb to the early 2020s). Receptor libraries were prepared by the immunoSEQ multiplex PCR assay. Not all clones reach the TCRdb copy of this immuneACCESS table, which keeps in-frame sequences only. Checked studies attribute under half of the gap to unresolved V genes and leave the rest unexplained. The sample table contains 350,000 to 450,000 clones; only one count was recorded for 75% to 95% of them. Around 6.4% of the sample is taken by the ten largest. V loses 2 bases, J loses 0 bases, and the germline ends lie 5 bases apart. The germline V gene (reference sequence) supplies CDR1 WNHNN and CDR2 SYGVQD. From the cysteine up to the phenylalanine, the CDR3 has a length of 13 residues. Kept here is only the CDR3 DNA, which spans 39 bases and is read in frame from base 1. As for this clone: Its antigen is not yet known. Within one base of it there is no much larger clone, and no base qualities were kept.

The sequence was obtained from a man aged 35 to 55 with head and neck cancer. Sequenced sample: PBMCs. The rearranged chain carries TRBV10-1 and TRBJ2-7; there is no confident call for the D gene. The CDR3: CASSETDSYEQYF. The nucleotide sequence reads TGCGCCAGCAGTGAGACCGACTCCTACGAGCAGTACTTC.